These T cell receptor beta chains were read from a single sample in a study of blood T cell repertoires in COVID-19. The repertoire was sequenced with immunoSEQ multiplex PCR; TCRdb's copy has only in-frame clones and lacks some. The data contain under 250,000 clones, 85% to 90% of them singletons. The sample consisted of peripheral blood. The receptors were gathered from a man aged 25 to 40 with COVID-19, enrolled during active disease. Both conserved end residues are part of each CDR3.

TRBV10-1,TRBJ2-1,CASSESSGGCRSYEQFF
TRBV9,TRBJ2-1,CASSVEGTGNEQFF
TRBV20-1,TRBJ2-1,CSARRSNEQFF
TRBV19,TRBJ1-1,CASSQTSWTEAFF
TRBV28,TRBJ2-7,CASSPTYEQYF
TRBV4-3,TRBJ2-7,CASSQARDTGGWEDEQYF
TRBV4-1,TRBJ1-1,CASSQDPGGGEDTEAFF
TRBV7-2,TRBJ1-2,CASSLPTGTGEGRDYGYTF
TRBV18,TRBJ1-1,CASSPGQVSEAFF
TRBV11-2,TRBJ1-2,CASRTYRDRVAYGYTF
TRBV6-4,TRBJ2-6,CASYGDIMTF
TRBV9,TRBJ2-1,CVSSPRLVGMGEQFF
TRBV14,TRBJ1-1,CASSQVGKRASTEAFF
TRBV18,TRBJ2-5,CASSPGLQETQYF
TRBV18,TRBJ1-1,CASSPPSHPPEAFF
TRBV11-2,TRBJ2-4,CASSLVLGRSLAKNIQYF
TRBV3-1/TRBV3-2,TRBJ2-7,CASSQVPDFIYEQYF
TRBV6-5,TRBJ1-2,CASSKRTGANYGYTF
TRBV6-5,TRBJ2-7,CASSYGDSGQYF
TRBV18,TRBJ1-6,CASSPRRGQGENSPLHF
TRBV18,TRBJ1-2,CASSPRTGGYTF
TRBV5-6,TRBJ2-3,CASRLGQTSTDTQYF
TRBV30,TRBJ2-3,CAWSVPGREWDTQYF
TRBV5-1,TRBJ1-4,CASSLDPATNEKLFF
TRBV2,TRBJ2-3,CASRDSGSYTDTQYF
TRBV10-3,TRBJ2-1,CAISPGLAGGLSYNEQFF
TRBV6-5,TRBJ2-7,CASSQTGNEQYF
TRBV19,TRBJ2-2,CASSIGGVGTGELFF
TRBV5-6,TRBJ1-1,CASSHRPNTEAFF
TRBV18,TRBJ1-2,CASSSAGGSGYTF
TRBV4-3,TRBJ1-1,CASSQGVGKSRPEAFF
TRBV7-2,TRBJ2-7,CASSLGGRALYEQYF
TRBV12-5,TRBJ1-1,CASGLGRENTEAFF
TRBV28,TRBJ2-7,CASSFPGQGAAEQYF
TRBV7-2,TRBJ2-3,CASSPDGITDTQYF
TRBV3-1/TRBV3-2,TRBJ1-1,CASSQGTGRDTEAFF
TRBV7-2,TRBJ1-2,CASSLVGLQGHGYTF
TRBV12-5,TRBJ2-5,CASAGLAGGPGTQYF
TRBV6-2/TRBV6-3,TRBJ1-2,CASSIRGKGYGYTF
TRBV6-6,TRBJ1-1,CASSYKGGVVNTEAFF
TRBV7-9,TRBJ1-5,CASSPRQGGNQPQHF
TRBV19,TRBJ1-5,CASSIGQGGFSNQPQHF
TRBV5-5,TRBJ1-1,CASTLAGNTEAFF
TRBV7-2,TRBJ2-7,CASSKTSGDNYEQYF
TRBV6-5,TRBJ2-1,CAGKLAGGINEQFF
TRBV27,TRBJ1-5,CASSWSGLGNQPQHF
TRBV5-1,TRBJ1-3,CASSLGSGAGNTIYF
TRBV4-1,TRBJ2-7,CASSQNGAGRYEQYF
TRBV5-1,TRBJ2-1,CASSLSGEQFF
TRBV7-6,TRBJ2-3,CASSLGSRGPDTQYF
TRBV7-2,TRBJ1-3,CASSLEGLSGNTIYF
TRBV6-5,TRBJ2-1,CASRTTSGGGYEQFF